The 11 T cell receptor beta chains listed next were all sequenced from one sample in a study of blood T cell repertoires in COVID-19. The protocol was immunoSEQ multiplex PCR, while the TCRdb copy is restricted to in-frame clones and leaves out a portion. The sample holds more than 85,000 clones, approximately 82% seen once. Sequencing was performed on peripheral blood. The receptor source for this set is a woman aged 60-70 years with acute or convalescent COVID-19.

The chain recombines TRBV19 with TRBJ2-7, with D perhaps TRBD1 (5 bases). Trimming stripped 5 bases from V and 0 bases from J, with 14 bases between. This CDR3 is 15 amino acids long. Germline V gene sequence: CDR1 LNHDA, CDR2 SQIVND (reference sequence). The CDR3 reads CASSDDSQSSYEQYF. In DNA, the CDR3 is TGTGCCAGTAGTGATGACAGTCAAAGCTCCTACGAGCAGTACTTC.

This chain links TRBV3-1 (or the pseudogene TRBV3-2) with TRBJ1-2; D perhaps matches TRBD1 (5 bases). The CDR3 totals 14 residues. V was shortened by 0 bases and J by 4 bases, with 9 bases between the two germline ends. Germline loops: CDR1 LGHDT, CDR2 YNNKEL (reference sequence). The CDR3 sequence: CASSQDLRGYGYTF. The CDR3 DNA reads TGTGCCAGCAGCCAAGATCTAAGGGGCTATGGCTACACCTTC.

The CDR3 loop reads CASSLDETGGLSPLHF. CDR3 sequence (DNA): TGTGCCAGCAGCTTAGACGAGACAGGGGGCCTATCACCCCTCCACTTT. J is TRBJ1-6 and V is TRBV11-2; 10 bases are a match to TRBD1. With V trimmed by 0 bases and J by 10 bases, 6 bases remained unmatched. Germline CDR1 is SGHAT and CDR2 is FQNNGV. This CDR3 region has 16 residues.

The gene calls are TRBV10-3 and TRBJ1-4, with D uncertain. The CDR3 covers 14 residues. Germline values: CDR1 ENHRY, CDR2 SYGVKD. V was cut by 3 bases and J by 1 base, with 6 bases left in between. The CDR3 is CAISDERTNEKLFF. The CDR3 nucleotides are TGTGCCATCAGTGACGAGAGAACTAATGAAAAACTGTTTTTT.

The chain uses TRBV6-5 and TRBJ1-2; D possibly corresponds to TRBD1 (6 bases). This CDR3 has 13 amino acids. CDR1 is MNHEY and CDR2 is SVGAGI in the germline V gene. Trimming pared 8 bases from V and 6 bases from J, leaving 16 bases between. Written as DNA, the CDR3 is TGTGCCAGCGGGGAATATAGGACAGATGGCTACACCTTC. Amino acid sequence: CASGEYRTDGYTF.

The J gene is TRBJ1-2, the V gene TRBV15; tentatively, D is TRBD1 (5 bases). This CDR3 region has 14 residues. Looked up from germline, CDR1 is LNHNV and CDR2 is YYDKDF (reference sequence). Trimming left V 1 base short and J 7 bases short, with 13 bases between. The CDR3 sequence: CATSRGLGGFGYTF. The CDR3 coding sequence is TGTGCCACCAGCAGAGGCCTGGGGGGATTTGGCTACACCTTC.

In nucleotides, the CDR3 is TGCGCCAGCAGCTCCCAGACTAGCGGCACAGATACGCAGTATTTT. It codes for CASSSQTSGTDTQYF. The rearrangement uses TRBV5-1 and TRBJ2-3; 8 nucleotides match TRBD2. V was pared by 3 bases and J by 1 base, with 4 bases of the junction left unmatched. CDR1 is SGHRS and CDR2 is YFSETQ in the germline V gene. The length of the CDR3 is 15 residues.

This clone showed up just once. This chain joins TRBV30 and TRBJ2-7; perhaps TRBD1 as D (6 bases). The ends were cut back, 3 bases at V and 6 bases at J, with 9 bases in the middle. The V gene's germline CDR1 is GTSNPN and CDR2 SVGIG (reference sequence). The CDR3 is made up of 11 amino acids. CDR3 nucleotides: TGTGCCTGGAGCCAGGGGCTCGAGCAGTACTTC. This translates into CAWSQGLEQYF.

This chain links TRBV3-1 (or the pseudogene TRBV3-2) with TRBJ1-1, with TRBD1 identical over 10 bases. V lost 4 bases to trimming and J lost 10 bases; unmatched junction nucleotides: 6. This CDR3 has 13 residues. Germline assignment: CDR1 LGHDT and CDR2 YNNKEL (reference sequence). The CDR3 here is CASSLGQGGLAFF. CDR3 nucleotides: TGTGCCAGCAGCCTTGGACAGGGGGGGTTAGCTTTCTTT.

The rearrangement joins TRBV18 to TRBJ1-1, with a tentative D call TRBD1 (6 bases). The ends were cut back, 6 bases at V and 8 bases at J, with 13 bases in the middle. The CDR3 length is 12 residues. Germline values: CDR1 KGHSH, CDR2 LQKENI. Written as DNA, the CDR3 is TGTGCCAGCTCGCTCGACAGGATCGAAGCTTTCTTT. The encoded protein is CASSLDRIEAFF. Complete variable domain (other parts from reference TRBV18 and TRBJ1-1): NAGVMQNPRHLVRRRGQEARLRCSPMKGHSHVYWYRQLPEEGLKFMVYLQKENIIDESGMPKERFSAEFPKEGPSILRIQQVVRGDSAAYFCASSLDRIEAFFGQGTRLTVV.

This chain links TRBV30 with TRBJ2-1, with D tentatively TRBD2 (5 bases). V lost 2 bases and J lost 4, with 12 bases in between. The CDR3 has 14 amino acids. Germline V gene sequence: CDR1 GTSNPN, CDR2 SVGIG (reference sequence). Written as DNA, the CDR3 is TGTGCCTGGAGTAGAGGGCTCGGGTACAATGAGCAGTTCTTC. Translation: CAWSRGLGYNEQFF.